This T cell receptor beta chain was sequenced for a study of CD8 T cells in Susac syndrome. Random hexamers were used to reverse transcribe an amount of about 0.45 to 1 ug RNA. TCRdb reprocessed the immunoSEQ multiplex PCR reads with MiXCR, giving one entry per CDR3 protein. The sample comprises 92,000 or so distinct CDR3 sequences, about 95% of which are singletons, and about 0.68% rests with the top ten. From germline, CDR1 is DFQATT and CDR2 SNEGSKA (reference sequence). CDR3 length: 15 amino acids. Deletions cut 5 bases from V and 4 bases from J, with 18 bases between. The receptor's source is a human donor with Susac syndrome. V usage is TRBV20-1 and J usage is TRBJ2-1, with D hard to call. Material: CD8+ T cells from PBMCs. CDR3 loop: CSAARVSSAYNEQFF. The CDR3 DNA reads as TGCAGTGCTGCCCGAGTTTCTAGTGCATACAATGAGCAGTTCTTC.